This TCR beta chain appears in the sequencing data of a study of blood T cell repertoires in COVID-19. In the source study's methods: How many nucleated cells were present was estimated from reference gene primer amplification. Sequencing used immunoSEQ multiplex PCR; TCRdb keeps in-frame clones, though not all of them. Clone size and the V and J calls come from that table; the DNA yielded D and trimming. The sample consists of 150,000 to 200,000 clones, 87% of them appearing once. The V gene's germline CDR1 is MNHEY and CDR2 SVGAGI. The CDR3 extends over 15 amino acids. V was trimmed by 2 bases and J by 3 bases, leaving 11 bases between them.

The chain links TRBV6-5 to TRBJ1-5, with D unresolved. The specimen sequenced was peripheral blood. The sequence derives from an older woman with COVID-19, enrolled during active disease. DNA for the CDR3: TGTGCCAGCAGTTACAGCCAGGAATCCAATCAGCCCCAGCATTTT. Protein product: CASSYSQESNQPQHF.